What follows is one TCR beta chain and its context. Its antigen remains undetermined. No base quality information exists; no much larger clone differs at one position. This specimen comes from a study of shared clonotypes between healthy human individuals (dated by TCRdb to the early 2020s). At the level of the whole study: The cohort comprised a couple of women and a few men aged 18 to 49 years. To estimate repertoire size and how much clonotypes are shared between individuals, the study performed deep sequencing of blood TCR repertoires from roughly five healthy adults. To increase sequencing depth and limit assay-specific biases, TCR repertoire library preparation and sequencing were carried out by different laboratories using diverse techniques. Leukapheresis yielded between about 0.9 and 9 billion PBMCs per donor.

The CDR3, from cysteine to phenylalanine, totals 15 residues. Just CDR3 DNA is preserved here, 45 bases in frame from base 1. CDR1 and CDR2 are read off the germline V gene as SGHDN and FVKESK. The junction shows trimming of 5 bases on V and 4 bases on J, plus 17 bases between the germline ends. General findings and caveats noted by the study authors: Because the study included a small number of donors, the genetic and exposure-history diversity represented was limited. Pairwise subsampling led to the expectation that sequencing depth would affect the degree of clonotype sharing among donors. Sampling was restricted to blood, and TCR repertoires in tissue are likely to differ from TCR repertoires in blood.

TCR CDR3 regions were amplified from genomic DNA by multiplex PCR using the deep immunoSEQ assay. For each cell subset, the extracted genomic DNA was distributed evenly across all wells of several immunoSEQ 96-well plates, and each plate served as one replicate. For unsorted PBMC, each replicate PCR was loaded with 300 ng genomic DNA, equivalent to about 33,000 T cell genomes. Ten immunoSEQ deep assay plates were used to sequence unsorted PBMC genomic DNA. Purified libraries were measured with a Qubit 3.0 fluorometer, size-checked on a Bioanalyzer 2100, and measured again with the KAPA Library Quantification kit. Every immunoSEQ 96-well plate was sequenced on a dedicated single-read 150-cycle Illumina NextSeq 550 flow cell. The paper's data handling went like this. The immunoSEQ output contained only junctional sequences without quality scores, so filtering could not match that applied to full-length reads. To assign V/J genes and CDR3, sequences were annotated against IMGT germline references using PyIR, a Python wrapper for IgBLAST v1.9. Any read was removed if the V/J assignment was weak (E-value above 1e-6), the CDR3 was missing, or the read contained stop codons, out-of-frame junctions, or ambiguous translated residues. V3J clonotypes were defined by identical inferred V gene, J gene, and CDR3 amino acid sequence. The percentage overlap between two repertoires was calculated by dividing the number of shared unique clonotypes by the size of the smaller repertoire. Three approaches were used to assess repertoire richness: RTK rarefaction, the Chao1 estimator, and Recon v2.1 estimates of unobserved clonotypes. TCRdb holds this immuneACCESS table with in-frame rearrangements only. Some clones are missing; in checked studies, unresolved V genes explain under half, and the rest has no known cause. V and J calls and clone size are given by that table; D and trimming were obtained from the DNA. The sample data list some 470,000 clones, and about three quarters of these were observed just once. The ten largest account for around 13% of the sample.

Healthy HIV-negative adults with no recently reported acute infections or vaccinations were included as donors. All donors were Caucasian adults living in Nashville, Tennessee, USA. In the unsorted samples, some 94 million PBMCs were counted, and genomic DNA was extracted using the QIAamp DNA Blood Mini kit. After blood collection by leukapheresis, PBMCs were isolated using Ficoll-Histopaque density gradient centrifugation and then cryopreserved in the vapor phase of liquid nitrogen. The material sequenced was PBMCs. The chain uses TRBV14 and TRBJ1-1, with a weak D call of TRBD1 (5 bases match). This clonotype originated in a woman aged 40 to 50 in good health. Some clones in this sample may be carry-over from other donors' samples. Read as DNA, the sequence is TGTGCCAGCAGCTACAGGTCCCTACCGGGCACTGAAGCTTTCTTT. The translation is CASSYRSLPGTEAFF.